Shown below are 3 T cell receptor beta chains from a single sample sequenced in a study of technical replicates of blood from a few donors. TCRdb keeps only in-frame clones here, not all; method: immunoSEQ multiplex PCR. This sample carries around 76,000 clones, approximately 96% of them seen once, and the ten largest clones take approximately 0.21%. The sequenced sample consisted of T cells isolated from PBMCs. These TCRs come from a human donor in good health.

This rearrangement joins TRBV28 to TRBJ2-1; D is unclear. In germline, CDR1 is MDHEN, CDR2 SYDVKM. The CDR3 has 12 amino acids. Trimming took off 3 bases at V and 8 bases at J, with 8 bases between the two ends. CDR3 amino acids: CASSFISDEQFF. CDR3 nucleotides: TGTGCCAGCAGTTTTATTTCTGATGAGCAGTTCTTC.

In DNA form, the CDR3 reads TGTGCCAGCAGCCCCGGGACAGGGCTTTCACCCCTCCACTTT. Protein sequence: CASSPGTGLSPLHF. The rearrangement joins TRBV7-2 to TRBJ1-6, with 9 bases that match TRBD1. V was clipped by 5 bases and J by 9 bases; unmatched bases: 5. This CDR3 has 14 residues. The germline V gene has CDR1 SGHTA and CDR2 FQGNSA.

The chain is built from TRBV6-5 and TRBJ1-1; D remains ambiguous. V was clipped by 6 bases and J by 1 base, with 6 bases between them. Germline V gene sequence: CDR1 MNHEY, CDR2 SVGAGI. The CDR3 totals 12 residues. CDR3 nucleotide sequence: TGTGCCAGCAGGGCAGGGAACACTGAAGCTTTCTTT. Translating it yields CASRAGNTEAFF.